The clone carrying this T cell receptor (beta chain) was recorded only once. The protocol was immunoSEQ multiplex PCR, while the TCRdb copy is restricted to in-frame clones and leaves out a portion. Here the sample spans fewer than 100,000 clones, about 94% being singletons. This entry is derived from a study of technical replicates of blood from several donors. Germline V gene sequence: CDR1 SGHTA, CDR2 FQGTGA. The CDR3 extends over 15 amino acids. With V trimmed by 5 bases and J by 4 bases, 9 bases remained unmatched. This chain joins TRBV7-3 and TRBJ2-7, with 9 bases aligning to TRBD1. The sequencing input was T cells isolated from PBMCs. The receptor was isolated from a human donor in good health. The CDR3 DNA follows: TGTGCCAGCAGCAATGGGACAGGGCTAATTTACGAGCAGTACTTC. Residues: CASSNGTGLIYEQYF.